These 3 T cell receptor beta chains share one sample of origin, sequenced in a study of cytomegalovirus exposure and HLA in healthy donors. Primers included in the PCR were 60 Vbeta and 13 Jbeta primers. Clones were read by immunoSEQ multiplex PCR, and TCRdb kept only the in-frame ones, dropping some. Among tens of thousands of clones listed, roughly 76% were seen once. The sequenced sample was PBMCs. Every receptor here comes from a man aged 60-69 years in good health and CMV-seropositive.

This chain links TRBV19 with TRBJ1-1; 7 nucleotides line up with TRBD1. In germline, CDR1 is LNHDA, CDR2 SQIVND (reference sequence). CDR3 length equals 14 residues. The trim removed 1 base at V and 4 bases at J, leaving 3 bases unmatched. The CDR3 DNA sequence: TGTGCCAGTAGTATAGGGACAGGAACCACTGAAGCTTTCTTT. This codes for CASSIGTGTTEAFF.

J is TRBJ2-1 and V is TRBV6-1; the match to TRBD2 covers 7 bases. This CDR3 is 15 amino acids long. V shed 6 bases, J shed 5 bases, and the junction held 10 bases outside the gene matches. The V gene's germline CDR1 is MNHNS and CDR2 SASEGT. DNA for the CDR3: TGTGCCAGCAGACAAGCGGGGACCGGCCACAATGAGCAGTTCTTC. As protein: CASRQAGTGHNEQFF.

In this sample, this clone turned up a few times. V usage is TRBV7-8 and J usage is TRBJ2-5; D perhaps matches TRBD1 (5 bases). CDR1 and CDR2 (germline): SGHVS, FQNEAQ. V was trimmed by 0 bases and J by 5 bases, leaving 10 bases between them. This CDR3 contains 14 residues. Here the CDR3 DNA reads TGTGCCAGCAGCTTAGCCGTAGGGGCGGAGACCCAGTACTTC. Its protein is CASSLAVGAETQYF.